The clone carrying this T cell receptor (beta chain) was counted at least ten times. Its target is not known. Germline values: CDR1 LGHNA, CDR2 YNFKEQ. V shed 4 bases and J shed 1 base, with 16 bases lying between them. This CDR3 has 16 residues. Using RNA template, CDR3s of TCR alpha and beta were amplified with iRepertoire arm-PCR. Using its own MiXCR run on the multiplex PCR reads, TCRdb lists one record per CDR3 protein. In the table there are some 85,000 distinct CDR3 sequences, less than 30% of which are singletons. This sample is drawn from a study of glioma-infiltrating T cells. Whole-study results and caveats: Above-expected tissue-blood divergence occurred in all gliomas, most in low-grade ones.

The chain is built from TRBV4-2 and TRBJ1-1; D might be TRBD1 (5 bases). The sample consisted of glioma tissue, nonneoplastic brain tissue, or PBMCs (not recorded which). The sequence was obtained from a human donor with low-grade glioma or glioblastoma, undergoing nonglioma brain surgery, or in good health (not recorded which). The CDR3 nucleotides are TGTGCCAGCAGCCTCAGTTCTCGGGGCCCGAACACTGAAGCTTTCTTT. Translation: CASSLSSRGPNTEAFF.